The source of this T cell receptor beta chain is a study of neoadjuvant anti-PD-1 for oral cavity cancer. In the study overall: Most patients had three to four biweekly doses of 3 mg/kg nivolumab before resection. General observations from the study: Only a few patients per response group were TCR-analyzed; validation needed. Pretreatment Treg/Th17 ratio correlated inversely with post-treatment tumor clonality.

Specified time point: after neoadjuvant nivolumab, at surgical resection. Blood libraries mostly used about 0.5 ug genomic DNA, six replicates each. Using immunoSEQ multiplex PCR, the repertoire was profiled, and TCRdb retains in-frame clones only, with some absent. Among some 29,000 clones listed, more than 65% were seen once. Concerning this clone: Its antigen is unknown.

This CDR3 contains 16 residues. Trimming cost V 6 bases and J 7 bases; bases outside gene matches: 12. CDR1 is SEHNR and CDR2 is FQNEAQ in the germline V gene (reference sequence). This TCR derives from a person aged 40 to 85 with oral cavity squamous cell carcinoma. The genes are TRBV7-9 and TRBJ1-1; 12 bases map to TRBD1. The source material was PBMCs, sampled after nivolumab (anti-PD-1) treatment. This chain's CDR3 is CASSSGQGARVGEAFF. CDR3 bases: TGTGCCAGCAGTTCGGGACAGGGGGCGCGGGTCGGTGAAGCTTTCTTT.